This section outlines one T cell receptor beta chain sequence together with its context. This sample was included in a study of glioma-infiltrating T cells after dendritic cell vaccination. Background on the study: Between about 2003 and 2013, patients got autologous tumor lysate-pulsed dendritic cell vaccines.

Here immunoSEQ multiplex PCR was the method, and the copy in TCRdb shows in-frame clones only, minus some. The top ten hold over 2.5% of the sample, which has more than 85,000 clones, roughly 89% seen once. Time point of the sample: after dendritic cell vaccination, including at tumor progression/relapse. Isocitrate dehydrogenase mutation was absent in all glioblastoma patients. This CDR3 has 17 residues. CDR1 and CDR2 (germline): SGDLS, YYNGEE. V lost 4 bases and J 2 bases, leaving 21 bases between the germline ends. This receptor was obtained from a human donor with glioblastoma. This specimen was blood, taken after dendritic cell vaccination. The V gene is TRBV9, the J gene TRBJ1-1, with a weak D call TRBD1 (5 bases). CDR3 region: CASSPQVGRGLNTEAFF. CDR3 bases: TGTGCCAGCAGCCCCCAAGTAGGGAGGGGTCTAAACACTGAAGCTTTCTTT.